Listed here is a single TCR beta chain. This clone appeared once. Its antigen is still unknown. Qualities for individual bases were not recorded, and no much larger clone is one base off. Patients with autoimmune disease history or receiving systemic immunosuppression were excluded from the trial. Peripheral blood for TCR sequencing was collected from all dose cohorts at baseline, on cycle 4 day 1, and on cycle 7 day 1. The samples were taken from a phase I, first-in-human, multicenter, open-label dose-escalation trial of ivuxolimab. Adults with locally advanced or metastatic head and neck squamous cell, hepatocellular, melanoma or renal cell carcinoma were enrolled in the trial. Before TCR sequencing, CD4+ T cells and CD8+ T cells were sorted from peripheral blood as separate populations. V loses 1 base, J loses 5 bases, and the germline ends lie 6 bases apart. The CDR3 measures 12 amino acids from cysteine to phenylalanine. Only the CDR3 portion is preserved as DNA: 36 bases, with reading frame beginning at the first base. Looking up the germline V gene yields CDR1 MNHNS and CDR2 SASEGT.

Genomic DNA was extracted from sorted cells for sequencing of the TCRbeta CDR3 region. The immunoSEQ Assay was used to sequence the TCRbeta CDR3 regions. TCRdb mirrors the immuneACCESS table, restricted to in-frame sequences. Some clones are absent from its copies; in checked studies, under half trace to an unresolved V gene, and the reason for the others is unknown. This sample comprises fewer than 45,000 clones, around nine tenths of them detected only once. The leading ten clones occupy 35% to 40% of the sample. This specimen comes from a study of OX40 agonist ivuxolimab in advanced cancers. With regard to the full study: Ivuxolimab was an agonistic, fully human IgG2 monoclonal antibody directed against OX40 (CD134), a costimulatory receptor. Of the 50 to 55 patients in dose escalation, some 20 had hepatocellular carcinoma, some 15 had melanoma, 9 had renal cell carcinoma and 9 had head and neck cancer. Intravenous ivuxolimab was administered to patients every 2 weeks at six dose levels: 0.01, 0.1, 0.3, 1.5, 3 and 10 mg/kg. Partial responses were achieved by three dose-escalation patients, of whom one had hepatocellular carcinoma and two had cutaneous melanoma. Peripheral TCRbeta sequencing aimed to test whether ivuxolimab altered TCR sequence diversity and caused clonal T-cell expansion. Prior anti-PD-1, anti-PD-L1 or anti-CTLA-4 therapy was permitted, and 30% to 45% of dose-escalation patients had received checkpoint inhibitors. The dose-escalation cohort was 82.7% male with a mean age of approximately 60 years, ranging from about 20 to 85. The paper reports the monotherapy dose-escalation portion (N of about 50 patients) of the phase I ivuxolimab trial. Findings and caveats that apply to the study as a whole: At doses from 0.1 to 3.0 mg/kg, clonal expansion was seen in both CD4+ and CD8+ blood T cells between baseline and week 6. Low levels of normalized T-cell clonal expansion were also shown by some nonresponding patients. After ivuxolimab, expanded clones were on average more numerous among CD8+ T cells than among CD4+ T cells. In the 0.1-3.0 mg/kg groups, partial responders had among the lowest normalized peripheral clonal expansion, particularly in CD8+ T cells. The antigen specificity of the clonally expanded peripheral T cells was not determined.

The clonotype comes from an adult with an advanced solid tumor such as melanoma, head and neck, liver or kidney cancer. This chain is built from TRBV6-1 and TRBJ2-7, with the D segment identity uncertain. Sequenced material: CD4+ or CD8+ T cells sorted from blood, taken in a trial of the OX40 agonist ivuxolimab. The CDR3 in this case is CASSEVSNEQYF. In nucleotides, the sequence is TGTGCCAGCAGTGAAGTTAGCAACGAGCAGTACTTC.